The clone carrying this T cell receptor (beta chain) has a single count. The data are from a study of blood T cell repertoires in COVID-19. Overall study: Samples representing acute and convalescent COVID-19 were sourced from the United States, Italy and Spain. The cDNA or gDNA used as material had been derived from T cells, B-cell-depleted T cells, or PBMCs.

Per the authors' pipeline: Using reference gene primer amplification, nucleated cell counts were estimated. Profiled with immunoSEQ multiplex PCR; TCRdb holds only in-frame clones, not every one. That table supplies the V and J calls and clone size; D and trimming were determined from the DNA. Among roughly 180,000 clones listed, around 87% were seen once. The CDR3 is made up of 15 amino acids. Germline CDR1 is SGHTA and CDR2 is FQGNSA. J was trimmed by 8 bases and V by 2 bases; bases with no gene match: 7. The specimen was peripheral blood. The source is a woman in her twenties or thirties with active or convalescent COVID-19. The genes are TRBV7-2 and TRBJ1-4; 8 nucleotides line up with TRBD1. The CDR3 nucleotides read TGTGCCAGCAGCTTAAGGCAGGGGGCGAAGGAAAAACTGTTTTTT. It yields the protein CASSLRQGAKEKLFF.